One sample yielded the 26 T cell receptor beta chains listed below, sequenced in a study of identical twins. TCRdb redid the calling of the 5' RACE reads with MiXCR, one entry per CDR3 protein. The repertoire consists of about 500,000 distinct CDR3 sequences, with roughly 13% occurring once and the leading ten covering approximately 0.98%. These data were also filed under a second study, of yellow fever vaccine responses in identical twins.

Sequencing used CD4+ T cells sorted from blood. These receptors originate from a woman between 18 and 29 years old in good health.

Only a few counts were recorded for this clonotype. This chain links TRBV2 with TRBJ2-7, with D possibly TRBD1 on 5 matching bases. The V end lost 6 bases, the J end lost 1 base, and 13 bases lay between the germline ends. The CDR3 has 14 amino acids. Per germline, CDR1 SNHLY and CDR2 FYNNEI. The CDR3 protein is CASRLAGQSYEQYF. CDR3 DNA sequence: TGTGCCAGCAGACTGGCAGGGCAATCCTACGAGCAGTACTTC.

This clonotype was observed a few times. V and J are TRBV6-1 and TRBJ1-2; a weak D match, TRBD1 (5 bases). Looked up from germline, CDR1 is MNHNS and CDR2 is SASEGT. Deletions cut 7 bases from V and 2 bases from J, with 17 bases between. This CDR3 region has 15 residues. The CDR3 DNA follows: TGTGCCAGCACCGTAAGGTTACAGGAGAACTATGGCTACACCTTC. Its protein is CASTVRLQENYGYTF.

This clonotype has more than one count but fewer than ten. The J gene is TRBJ2-3, the V gene TRBV6-5; the match to TRBD2 covers 7 bases. The CDR3 sequence is 19 residues long. Germline values: CDR1 MNHEY, CDR2 SVGAGI. The V segment lost 2 bases and the J segment 0 bases; nucleotides outside the gene matches: 14. The CDR3 reads CASSYGGGRRGPSTDTQYF. The CDR3 DNA is TGTGCCAGCAGTTACGGGGGGGGTCGACGGGGTCCTAGCACAGATACGCAGTATTTT.

The CDR3 coding sequence is TGCGCCAGCAGCAGGAGCCGGCTGGAGATCTCCTACGAGCAGTACTTC. Protein: CASSRSRLEISYEQYF. The chain combines TRBV5-1 with TRBJ2-7, with D uncertain. Trimming removed 4 bases at V and 0 bases at J, with 17 bases between. The CDR3 runs 16 residues. In germline, CDR1 is SGHRS, CDR2 YFSETQ.

There are a few counts of this clonotype. The V gene is TRBV29-1, the J gene TRBJ2-3; D may be TRBD1 (6 bases). Trimming took 6 bases from V and 7 from J, leaving 20 bases between them. This CDR3 has 14 amino acids. CDR1 is SQVTM and CDR2 is ANQGSEA in the germline V gene. CDR3 nucleotide sequence: TGCAGCGTCCCAAGTGCCAGGGGAGTAAATACGCAGTATTTT. This codes for CSVPSARGVNTQYF.

V gene TRBV5-1 combines with J gene TRBJ2-5, with no clear D. The ends were cut back, 4 bases at V and 1 base at J, with 8 bases in the middle. Germline V gene data show CDR1 as SGHRS and CDR2 as YFSETQ. This CDR3 has 13 amino acids. The CDR3 loop is CASSVGSQETQYF. The CDR3 nucleotides are TGCGCCAGCAGCGTCGGGTCCCAAGAGACCCAGTACTTC. Drawing the rest from reference TRBV5-1 and TRBJ2-5, the complete variable domain is KAGVTQTPRYLIKTRGQQVTLSCSPISGHRSVSWYQQTPGQGLQFLFEYFSETQRNKGNFPGRFSGRQFSNSRSEMNVSTLELGDSALYLCASSVGSQETQYFGPGTRLLVL.

This clonotype was counted only a few times. The chain carries TRBV9 and TRBJ1-1; TRBD1 matches 7 bases. Germline loops: CDR1 SGDLS, CDR2 YYNGEE. V was pared by 1 base and J by 1 base, with 4 bases of the junction left unmatched. The CDR3 length is 15 residues. CDR3 in DNA: TGTGCCAGCAGCGTAACCCCAGGGGGGAACACTGAAGCTTTCTTT. This sequence encodes CASSVTPGGNTEAFF.

This clonotype showed up many times. This chain uses TRBV12-3 or TRBV12-4 with TRBJ2-5; no clear D gene. Trimming removed 0 bases at V and 1 base at J, with 9 bases between. CDR3 length equals 15 residues. This CDR3 reads CASSLARLGQETQYF. The CDR3 DNA reads as TGTGCCAGCAGTTTAGCGCGTCTGGGCCAAGAGACCCAGTACTTC.

This clonotype was detected only once. In DNA form, the CDR3 reads TGCGCCAGCAGACCGACAAGGGCCCTAGATGGGAACGAGCAGTACTTC. Protein sequence: CASRPTRALDGNEQYF. This chain connects TRBV23-1 to TRBJ2-7; D call uncertain. TRBV23-1 is recorded as an ORF, its role being uncertain. This CDR3 has 16 amino acids. V was clipped by 6 bases and J by 5 bases, with 23 bases between them.

In its sample, this clonotype was seen a few times. The CDR3, as DNA: TGTGCCAGCAGTGTAAGGGACCTTAGCACAGATACGCAGTATTTT. Translated: CASSVRDLSTDTQYF. J is TRBJ2-3 and V is TRBV2; D tentatively fits TRBD1 or TRBD2 (5 bases each). CDR3 length: 15 amino acids. The V and J ends lost 4 bases and 0 bases respectively, with 11 bases between them. Germline V gene data show CDR1 as SNHLY and CDR2 as FYNNEI.

In this sample, this clonotype turned up a few times. The V call is TRBV29-1, the J call TRBJ2-7, with D possibly TRBD1 on 6 matching bases. This CDR3 comprises 11 residues. V lost 6 bases, J lost 5 bases, and 11 bases lay in between. Germline values: CDR1 SQVTM, CDR2 ANQGSEA. The CDR3 spells CSVVHRDEQYF. CDR3 bases: TGCAGCGTCGTGCACAGGGACGAGCAGTACTTC.

The chain uses TRBV30 and TRBJ1-5; D may be TRBD1 (5 bases). CDR1 and CDR2 from the germline V gene are GTSNPN and SVGIG (reference sequence). This CDR3 has 12 amino acids. V lost 8 bases, J lost 9 bases, and 17 bases lay in between. The CDR3 nucleotides read TGTGCCGGGGCCCAGGAGGTGGGGCCCCAGCATTTT. Translating it yields CAGAQEVGPQHF.

The chain uses TRBV2 and TRBJ2-4, with TRBD2 as a possible D gene (7 bases). Trimming took 3 bases from V and 4 from J, leaving 19 bases between them. Germline-derived CDR1 and CDR2 are SNHLY and FYNNEI. The CDR3 is 17 residues long. CDR3: CASSDWAGLGGKNIQYF. The DNA for the CDR3 is TGTGCCAGCAGTGATTGGGCAGGACTAGGGGGAAAAAACATTCAGTACTTC.

J is TRBJ2-6 and V is TRBV23-1; TRBD1 is a possible D gene (6 bases). TRBV23-1 is recorded as an ORF, its role being uncertain. This CDR3 has 18 amino acids. V gave up 5 bases and J gave up 0 bases, with 17 bases separating them. The CDR3, as DNA: TGCGCCAGCAGTTCCTGGGGGCCGGCTGGCTCTGGGGCCAACGTCCTGACTTTC. It codes for CASSSWGPAGSGANVLTF.

In its sample, this clonotype was seen a few times. V and J are TRBV20-1 and TRBJ2-7; 11 bases map to TRBD2. Germline-derived CDR1 and CDR2 are DFQATT and SNEGSKA (reference sequence). Unmatched junction bases numbered 5, after V lost 4 bases and J lost 0 bases. The CDR3 totals 15 residues. This CDR3 reads CSATGLAGLSYEQYF. For the CDR3, the DNA is TGCAGTGCTACCGGACTAGCGGGCCTCTCCTACGAGCAGTACTTC.

The gene calls are TRBV3-1 and TRBJ2-5; no definite D call. Trimming removed 1 base from V and 5 bases from J, with 8 bases in between. This CDR3 has 13 residues. Germline V gene data show CDR1 as LGHDT and CDR2 as YNNKEL (reference sequence). This CDR3 reads CASSQGSMETQYF. CDR3 sequence (DNA): TGTGCCAGCAGCCAAGGTTCGATGGAGACCCAGTACTTC.

V usage is TRBV9 and J usage is TRBJ2-2, with D perhaps assigned TRBD1 or TRBD2 (5 bases each). CDR1 is SGDLS, CDR2 YYNGEE, per germline. The CDR3 spans 15 residues. With 0 bases removed from V and 1 base from J, the gap between germline ends came to 7 bases. In DNA form, the CDR3 reads TGTGCCAGCAGCGTAGATGGGGGGAACACCGGGGAGCTGTTTTTT. Protein sequence: CASSVDGGNTGELFF.

Regarding this clonotype: A read error is possible here, since a much larger clone lies one base away. CDR3 in DNA: TGTGCCAGCAGCCTCAGTGGGGTGCCCGGTCAGCCCCAGCATTTT. It is translated as CASSLSGVPGQPQHF. The V and J genes are TRBV7-9 and TRBJ1-5; the D is unclear. V dropped 5 bases and J dropped 6 bases, with 17 bases sitting between them. Germline V gene lookup returns CDR1 SEHNR and CDR2 FQNEAQ (reference sequence). The CDR3 is made up of 15 amino acids.

The V gene is TRBV20-1, the J gene TRBJ2-7, with 7 bases that match TRBD2. The germline CDR1 and CDR2 sequences are DFQATT and SNEGSKA (reference sequence). The CDR3 is 11 residues long. The J segment lost 2 bases and the V segment lost 6 bases, leaving 1 base of the junction unmatched. Here the CDR3 DNA reads TGCAGTGCCCGGGGGGCCTACGAGCAGTACTTC. Translated: CSARGAYEQYF.

This chain links TRBV20-1 with TRBJ1-4; TRBD1 agrees at 9 bases. This CDR3 is built from 14 residues. Germline V lookup: CDR1 DFQATT, CDR2 SNEGSKA (reference sequence). V lost 5 bases, J lost 8 bases, and 9 bases stayed unmatched. CDR3 region: CSASGTGMGEKLFF. DNA for the CDR3: TGCAGTGCTTCCGGGACAGGGATGGGAGAAAAACTGTTTTTT.

This clonotype was observed a few times. The gene calls are TRBV5-1 and TRBJ1-1; D not certain. Between the trimmed V and J ends, which lost 0 bases and 5 bases, there was a span of 11 bases. The CDR3 totals 14 residues. Looked up from germline, CDR1 is SGHRS and CDR2 is YFSETQ. CDR3: CASSLEQLRTEAFF. CDR3 nucleotide sequence: TGCGCCAGCAGCTTGGAACAGCTGAGGACTGAAGCTTTCTTT.

This clonotype was counted a few times. The V and J genes are TRBV20-1 and TRBJ1-1; 8 bases are a match to TRBD1. The CDR3 totals 13 residues. Trimming took 5 bases from V and 8 from J; bases not matched to a gene: 10. The germline V gene encodes CDR1 DFQATT and CDR2 SNEGSKA (reference sequence). CDR3 sequence (DNA): TGCAGTGCTCGACGACAGGGGCTTAGGGAAGCTTTCTTT. This codes for CSARRQGLREAFF.

J is TRBJ1-5 and V is TRBV5-6; maybe TRBD1 (6 bases). The ends were cut back, 3 bases at V and 3 bases at J, with 16 bases in the middle. CDR1 is SGHDT and CDR2 is YYEEEE in the germline V gene. The CDR3 extends over 16 amino acids. The CDR3 region has the DNA TGTGCCAGCAGCTACCGGGACATAGGATTCAATCAGCCCCAGCATTTT. Amino acid sequence: CASSYRDIGFNQPQHF. The full variable domain, its missing parts supplied by reference TRBV5-6 and TRBJ1-5, is DAGVTQSPTHLIKTRGQQVTLRCSPKSGHDTVSWYQQALGQGPQFIFQYYEEEERQRGNFPDRFSGHQFPNYSSELNVNALLLGDSALYLCASSYRDIGFNQPQHFGDGTRLSIL.

This clonotype was counted at least ten times. CDR3 coding DNA: TGCAGCGTTGTGACCGGGACAGGGGTGGCGGAGACCCAGTACTTC. This sequence encodes CSVVTGTGVAETQYF. V gene TRBV29-1 combines with J gene TRBJ2-5; 10 nucleotides line up with TRBD1. This CDR3 comprises 15 residues. Germline values: CDR1 SQVTM, CDR2 ANQGSEA. Trimming took 4 bases from V and 5 from J; bases not matched to a gene: 10.

The chain is built from TRBV28 and TRBJ2-1; possibly TRBD1 for D (5 bases). The germline CDR1 and CDR2 sequences are MDHEN and SYDVKM. Trimming shortened V by 7 bases and J by 5 bases, and 18 bases separated the two germline ends. The CDR3 length is 15 residues. The CDR3 DNA sequence: TGTGCCAGCACCCCCGCTTCAGGGTTCCACAATGAGCAGTTCTTC. It codes for CASTPASGFHNEQFF. Full variable domain (missing parts from reference TRBV28 and TRBJ2-1): DVKVTQSSRYLVKRTGEKVFLECVQDMDHENMFWYRQDPGLGLRLIYFSYDVKMKEKGDIPEGYSVSREKKERFSLILESASTNQTSMYLCASTPASGFHNEQFFGPGTRLTVL.

This chain joins TRBV5-8 and TRBJ1-1; D uncertain. CDR3 size: 13 residues. From germline, CDR1 is SGHTS and CDR2 YDEGEE. The V gene lost 4 bases and the J gene lost 1 base, with 8 bases spanning the gap. Here the CDR3 reads CASSAVRNTEAFF. CDR3 in DNA: TGTGCCAGCAGCGCAGTGAGGAACACTGAAGCTTTCTTT.